The 10 T cell receptor beta chains given below trace back to one sample, sequenced in a study of regulatory T cells in long-lasting Graves disease. As for time point: newly diagnosed GD, antithyroid drugs for less than 3 months. Generation of the TCR library employed RNA extracted from PBMCs. CDR3 regions were amplified by Arm-PCR using iRepertoire HTBI primers to build TCR beta libraries. Via MiXCR, TCRdb re-called the multiplex PCR reads, giving one row per CDR3 protein. This table holds about 210,000 distinct CDR3 sequences, roughly 19% found once. The same sample was also studied in work on T cells in Graves' hyperthyroidism and ophthalmopathy.

This specimen was peripheral blood mononuclear cells (PBMCs), taken at new diagnosis, from a patient treated with antithyroid drugs. Source of these receptors: a young woman with Graves disease.

This clonotype was observed many times. The chain uses TRBV2 and TRBJ1-2; possible D gene TRBD1, 6 bases. The CDR3 has 15 residues. Per the germline V gene, CDR1 is SNHLY and CDR2 is FYNNEI. The germline V and J ends were trimmed by 4 bases and 2 bases, with 14 bases remaining between them. CDR3 bases: TGTGCCAGCAGTGTCCCAGGGGCTCGGAACTATGGCTACACCTTC. It is translated as CASSVPGARNYGYTF.

The chain joins TRBV4-1 to TRBJ1-1, with 9 bases matching TRBD1. V shed 0 bases, J shed 1 base, and the junction held 9 bases outside the gene matches. The germline V gene has CDR1 MGHRA and CDR2 YSYEKL. The CDR3 spans 18 residues. CDR3 bases: TGCGCCAGCAGCCAAGACCCGGGACAGGGCCCGCCGAACACTGAAGCTTTCTTT. This encodes CASSQDPGQGPPNTEAFF.

The chain carries TRBV10-3 and TRBJ2-1, with D hard to call. The V gene lost 0 bases and the J gene lost 6 bases, with 3 bases spanning the gap. This CDR3 region has 12 residues. The V gene's germline CDR1 is ENHRY and CDR2 SYGVKD. The CDR3 loop is CAISESRNEQFF. DNA for the CDR3: TGTGCCATCAGTGAGTCTCGCAATGAGCAGTTCTTC.

The rearrangement joins TRBV11-2 to TRBJ2-3; TRBD2 might be the D (6 bases). V lost 4 bases to trimming and J lost 1 base, with 15 bases between them. Germline V gene sequence: CDR1 SGHAT, CDR2 FQNNGV. The CDR3 runs to 16 residues. For the CDR3, the DNA is TGTGCCAGCAGCTCATCCGGGACTGCCGGCACAGATACGCAGTATTTT. Its protein is CASSSSGTAGTDTQYF.

This clonotype occurred many times. This chain links TRBV6-2 or TRBV6-3 with TRBJ1-2; D may be TRBD1 (6 bases). Germline V gene data show CDR1 as MNHEY and CDR2 as SVGEGT. This CDR3 is 13 amino acids long. Trimming removed 8 bases at V and 6 bases at J, with 16 bases between. CDR3 amino acids: CASGGYRENGYTF. CDR3 DNA sequence: TGTGCCAGCGGGGGTTACAGGGAGAATGGCTACACCTTC.

This clonotype appeared a single time. The chain links TRBV7-9 to TRBJ2-1, with 10 bases fitting TRBD2. V shed 4 bases and J 7 bases; nucleotides not matched to a gene: 4. The germline V gene has CDR1 SEHNR and CDR2 FQNEAQ (reference sequence). CDR3 length equals 14 residues. Here the CDR3 reads CASSSSGGGNEQFF. CDR3 in DNA: TGTGCCAGCAGCTCTAGCGGGGGTGGAAATGAGCAGTTCTTC.

This clonotype was recorded many times. V and J are TRBV12-3 or TRBV12-4 and TRBJ1-4, with a tentative D call TRBD1 (5 bases). The CDR3 extends over 14 amino acids. Trimming pared 3 bases from V and 7 bases from J, leaving 12 bases between. The CDR3, as DNA: TGTGCCAGCAGTTTCAGGGAGTTAGGTGAAAAACTGTTTTTT. Protein: CASSFRELGEKLFF.

In its sample, this clonotype was seen many times. The rearrangement joins TRBV20-1 to TRBJ1-1; D gene ambiguous. Trimming took off 2 bases at V and 5 bases at J, with 12 bases between the two ends. From germline, CDR1 is DFQATT and CDR2 SNEGSKA (reference sequence). CDR3 length equals 13 residues. CDR3 DNA: TGCAGTGCTAGATTCGGGGTGGGGACTGAAGCTTTCTTT. Protein: CSARFGVGTEAFF.

This clonotype was found many times. This sequence joins TRBV27 and TRBJ1-6, with unresolved D. With 4 bases removed from V and 14 bases from J, the gap between germline ends came to 12 bases. This CDR3 is built from 12 residues. Germline V gene sequence: CDR1 MNHEY, CDR2 SMNVEV (reference sequence). The CDR3 is CASSSPGLALHF. CDR3 sequence (DNA): TGTGCCAGCAGTTCCCCCGGGTTGGCCCTCCACTTT.

This clonotype occurred a few times. This sequence joins TRBV15 and TRBJ1-5; 7 positions match TRBD1. The length of the CDR3 is 16 residues. Germline CDR1 is LNHNV and CDR2 is YYDKDF (reference sequence). Trimming took 5 bases from V and 1 from J; bases not matched to a gene: 8. In DNA form, the CDR3 reads TGTGCCACCAGCCCTTCAGGGGGGCGAAGCAATCAGCCCCAGCATTTT. Protein: CATSPSGGRSNQPQHF.